Shown below are 31 T cell receptor beta chains from a single sample sequenced in a study of blood T cell repertoires in COVID-19. The assay was immunoSEQ multiplex PCR, and TCRdb's table has in-frame clones only and misses some. The sample carries about 91,000 clones, over 70% recorded once. The source material was peripheral blood. These receptor sequences come from a woman older than 75 with acute or convalescent COVID-19.

CDR3 region: CASSQPGLAGGRDTQYF. The CDR3 DNA is TGCGCCAGCAGCCAACCGGGACTAGCGGGAGGGCGGGATACGCAGTATTTT. The V call is TRBV4-1, the J call TRBJ2-3; 16 nucleotides line up with TRBD2. Germline V CDR1 and CDR2: MGHRA, YSYEKL. Trimming took 2 bases from V and 6 from J; bases not matched to a gene: 5. The CDR3 spans 17 residues.

The rearrangement joins TRBV28 to TRBJ1-3; tentative D call: TRBD1 (5 bases). Looked up from germline, CDR1 is MDHEN and CDR2 is SYDVKM. This CDR3 is built from 13 residues. V was shortened by 4 bases and J by 4 bases, with 8 bases between the two germline ends. The CDR3 here is CASSSGRGNTIYF. CDR3 in DNA: TGTGCCAGCAGTTCAGGGAGGGGAAACACCATATATTTT.

The chain uses TRBV6-1 and TRBJ1-1; 7 bases match TRBD1. This CDR3 comprises 15 residues. V lost 2 bases and J lost 6; bases outside the gene matches: 9. CDR1 is MNHNS and CDR2 is SASEGT in the germline V gene. The CDR3, as DNA: TGTGCCAGCAGTGAACGGTCAGGGGGGAGTGCTGAAGCTTTCTTT. This encodes CASSERSGGSAEAFF.

This chain uses TRBV7-2 with TRBJ2-1; a weak D match, TRBD1 (7 bases). V lost 1 base, J lost 3 bases, and 16 bases lay in between. The germline CDR1 and CDR2 sequences are SGHTA and FQGNSA. The CDR3 totals 17 residues. In nucleotides, the CDR3 is TGTGCCAGCAGCTTAGTCGGGGGACAGACGAACTACAATGAGCAGTTCTTC. This encodes CASSLVGGQTNYNEQFF.

The V call is TRBV10-1, the J call TRBJ2-5, with D unclear. CDR1 WNHNN and CDR2 SYGVQD come from the germline V gene (reference sequence). CDR3 size: 13 residues. V dropped 3 bases and J dropped 2 bases, with 7 bases sitting between them. The CDR3, as DNA: TGCGCCAGCAGTGACAGGAATCAAGAGACCCAGTACTTC. Translated, it gives CASSDRNQETQYF.

V gene TRBV6-5 combines with J gene TRBJ2-7, with 11 bases matching TRBD1. This CDR3 has 16 residues. CDR1 is MNHEY, CDR2 SVGAGI, per germline. The V segment lost 2 bases and the J segment 5 bases; nucleotides outside the gene matches: 8. The CDR3 here is CASSYHYGQGANEQYF. DNA of the CDR3: TGTGCCAGCAGTTACCACTATGGACAGGGGGCCAACGAGCAGTACTTC.

The V and J genes are TRBV2 and TRBJ2-2, with D possibly matching TRBD2 (6 bases). V lost 3 bases and J 4 bases, leaving 12 bases between the germline ends. The V gene's germline CDR1 is SNHLY and CDR2 FYNNEI. The CDR3 is made up of 15 amino acids. DNA for the CDR3: TGTGCCAGCAGTGATCGGCGGGGCCCCACCGGGGAGCTGTTTTTT. It encodes CASSDRRGPTGELFF.

A few counts support this clone. V is TRBV27 and J is TRBJ1-1; D is possibly TRBD1 (5 bases). The germline V gene encodes CDR1 MNHEY and CDR2 SMNVEV (reference sequence). The CDR3 covers 13 residues. The V end was cut by 5 bases, the J end by 1 base, with 8 bases between. In DNA, the CDR3 is TGTGCCAGCAGTGACAGAAGGAACACTGAAGCTTTCTTT. Protein sequence: CASSDRRNTEAFF.

The CDR3 is CASSRQREGYEQYF. For the CDR3, the DNA is TGTGCCAGCAGCCGCCAGCGGGAGGGCTACGAGCAGTACTTC. The chain recombines TRBV6-5 with TRBJ2-7, with TRBD2 matching over 10 bases. Germline values: CDR1 MNHEY, CDR2 SVGAGI. V trimming: 6 bases; J trimming: 3 bases; junction bases outside the gene matches: 5. The CDR3 consists of 14 residues.

This clone was detected once. The chain has TRBV2 and TRBJ2-7; D call uncertain. The V and J ends lost 3 bases and 3 bases respectively, with 3 bases between them. CDR1 and CDR2 from the germline V gene are SNHLY and FYNNEI. This CDR3 has 11 residues. The CDR3 sequence is CASSDFYEQYF. The CDR3 DNA is TGTGCCAGCAGTGACTTCTACGAGCAGTACTTC.

This clone came up once. The chain joins TRBV18 to TRBJ2-4; D not resolved. The germline V gene has CDR1 KGHSH and CDR2 LQKENI. The CDR3 length is 17 residues. V gave up 0 bases and J gave up 0 bases, with 12 bases separating them. In DNA form, the CDR3 reads TGTGCCAGCTCACCACCGTGGGCCAGATTAGCCAAAAACATTCAGTACTTC. Amino acids: CASSPPWARLAKNIQYF.

The V and J genes are TRBV19 and TRBJ2-3; TRBD2 matches 16 bases. Germline CDR1 is LNHDA and CDR2 is SQIVND (reference sequence). V shed 4 bases, J shed 2 bases, and the junction held 3 bases outside the gene matches. The CDR3 totals 17 residues. CDR3 protein: CASSKGLAGGDTDTQYF. The CDR3 DNA reads as TGTGCCAGTAGTAAGGGACTAGCGGGAGGGGACACAGATACGCAGTATTTT.

This chain connects TRBV5-4 to TRBJ2-7; tentative D call: TRBD1 (5 bases). Germline assignment: CDR1 SGHNT and CDR2 YYREEE (reference sequence). This CDR3 region has 15 residues. Trimming took off 2 bases at V and 2 bases at J, with 14 bases between the two ends. CDR3 in amino acids: CASSLQAYGTYEQYF. The CDR3 DNA is TGTGCCAGCAGCTTACAGGCCTATGGCACCTACGAGCAGTACTTC.

V and J are TRBV24-1 and TRBJ2-5; the match to TRBD1 covers 8 bases. V trimming: 2 bases; J trimming: 4 bases; junction bases outside the gene matches: 8. From germline, CDR1 is KGHDR and CDR2 SFDVKD. This CDR3 spans 16 amino acids. CDR3 sequence reads: CATSDSRQGPVETQYF. The CDR3 nucleotides are TGTGCCACCAGTGATTCCCGACAGGGGCCAGTAGAGACCCAGTACTTC.

The V call is TRBV11-3, the J call TRBJ2-1; 7 bases map to TRBD2. Germline CDR1 reads SGHNT; CDR2 reads YENEEA. The CDR3 extends over 15 amino acids. Unmatched junction bases numbered 5, after V lost 6 bases and J lost 0 bases. This CDR3 is CASSPGGPSYNEQFF. The CDR3 bases are TGTGCCAGCAGTCCGGGAGGCCCCTCCTACAATGAGCAGTTCTTC.

The chain uses TRBV24-1 and TRBJ1-2; D is possibly TRBD1 (6 bases). The CDR3 contains 14 residues. V dropped 4 bases and J dropped 10 bases, with 18 bases sitting between them. Germline V gives CDR1 KGHDR, CDR2 SFDVKD. CDR3 bases: TGTGCCACCAGTGAAAGAGGCAGGGGTAAAGACTACACCTTC. Translation gives CATSERGRGKDYTF.

CDR3 loop: CSVAAGDEKLFF. The CDR3 region has the DNA TGCAGCGTTGCTGCCGGGGATGAAAAACTGTTTTTT. This chain uses TRBV29-1 with TRBJ1-4; D unresolved. CDR3 size: 12 residues. Germline values: CDR1 SQVTM, CDR2 ANQGSEA. The V and J ends lost 4 bases and 6 bases respectively, with 9 bases between them. Full variable domain (missing parts from reference TRBV29-1 and TRBJ1-4): SAVISQKPSRDICQRGTSLTIQCQVDSQVTMMFWYRQQPGQSLTLIATANQGSEATYESGFVIDKFPISRPNLTFSTLTVSNMSPEDSSIYLCSVAAGDEKLFFGSGTQLSVL.

The V gene is TRBV7-8, the J gene TRBJ2-2; 8 bases fit TRBD1. V was pared by 3 bases and J by 9 bases, with 3 bases of the junction left unmatched. This CDR3 contains 13 residues. The germline V gene encodes CDR1 SGHVS and CDR2 FQNEAQ. In nucleotides, the CDR3 is TGTGCCAGCAGCTTGGACAGGGAACGGGAGCTGTTTTTT. This codes for CASSLDRERELFF. The full variable domain, rest sourced from reference TRBV7-8 and TRBJ2-2, is GAGVSQSPRYKVAKRGQDVALRCDPISGHVSLFWYQQALGQGPEFLTYFQNEAQLDKSGLPSDRFFAERPEGSVSTLKIQRTQQEDSAVYLCASSLDRERELFFGEGSRLTVL.

The rearrangement links TRBV7-6 to TRBJ2-2, with D perhaps matching TRBD2 (6 bases). CDR3 size: 16 residues. Germline V gives CDR1 SGHVS, CDR2 FNYEAQ. V was pared by 1 base and J by 0 bases, with 9 bases between. The CDR3 here is CASSLGAGSNTGELFF. CDR3 sequence (DNA): TGTGCCAGCAGCTTAGGAGCGGGCTCGAACACCGGGGAGCTGTTTTTT.

V gene TRBV7-2 combines with J gene TRBJ2-3; D gene uncertain. Germline CDR1 SGHTA, CDR2 FQGNSA. This CDR3 is built from 13 residues. Trimming left V 4 bases short and J 11 bases short, with 16 bases between. CDR3 sequence reads: CASSSRQVTQQYF. Here the CDR3 DNA reads TGTGCCAGCAGCTCTCGTCAGGTTACTCAGCAGTATTTT.

The V call is TRBV7-9, the J call TRBJ2-1, with D tentatively TRBD2 (6 bases). The CDR3 has 14 residues. In germline, CDR1 is SEHNR, CDR2 FQNEAQ (reference sequence). The V and J ends lost 0 bases and 7 bases respectively, with 10 bases between them. The chain's CDR3 is CASSLAGGGNEQFF. As DNA, the CDR3 is TGTGCCAGCAGCTTAGCGGGGGGAGGTAATGAGCAGTTCTTC.

This clone has just one count. This chain links TRBV6-6 with TRBJ1-1; a possible D gene is TRBD1 (5 bases). The CDR3 is 13 residues long. V shed 2 bases and J shed 1 base, with 5 bases lying between them. Germline V CDR1 and CDR2: MNHNY, SVGAGI (reference sequence). This CDR3 is CASSYQGNTEAFF. In DNA form, the CDR3 reads TGTGCCAGCAGTTACCAGGGGAACACTGAAGCTTTCTTT.

J is TRBJ2-7 and V is TRBV7-6; 7 bases map to TRBD1. V shed 8 bases, J shed 5 bases, and the junction held 18 bases outside the gene matches. Germline V gene lookup returns CDR1 SGHVS and CDR2 FNYEAQ. The CDR3 contains 16 residues. The CDR3 DNA is TGTGCCAGCGGGGCCACGACAGGGAGCCTCACCCACGAGCAGTACTTC. This codes for CASGATTGSLTHEQYF.

The V and J genes are TRBV6-5 and TRBJ2-7, with 7 bases identical to TRBD2. Trimming cost V 0 bases and J 1 base; bases outside gene matches: 3. The length of the CDR3 is 15 residues. Germline values: CDR1 MNHEY, CDR2 SVGAGI. In DNA form, the CDR3 reads TGTGCCAGCAGTTACTCTAGGGGAGGGTCCTACGAGCAGTACTTC. Protein sequence: CASSYSRGGSYEQYF.

V usage is TRBV4-1 and J usage is TRBJ2-2; 13 nucleotides line up with TRBD2. Losses at the gene ends were 1 base for V and 7 bases for J; bases not matched to a gene: 21. The CDR3 consists of 22 residues. Germline CDR1 and CDR2: MGHRA and YSYEKL. The chain's CDR3 is CASSQGLSRGGTSGRAGGELFF. The CDR3 bases are TGCGCCAGCAGCCAAGGGCTGTCCAGGGGAGGAACTAGCGGGAGGGCCGGCGGGGAGCTGTTTTTT.

The V and J genes are TRBV2 and TRBJ2-5; D might be TRBD2 (6 bases). The CDR3 is 14 residues long. Germline assignment: CDR1 SNHLY and CDR2 FYNNEI. The V gene lost 6 bases and the J gene lost 1 base, with 12 bases spanning the gap. Here the CDR3 DNA reads TGTGCCAGCAGGGGGGGACCACTCCAAGAGACCCAGTACTTC. Translating it yields CASRGGPLQETQYF.

The gene calls are TRBV14 and TRBJ2-1; 12 positions match TRBD2. V shed 4 bases, J shed 2 bases, and the junction held 6 bases outside the gene matches. The CDR3 contains 17 residues. Germline CDR1 is SGHDN and CDR2 is FVKESK. CDR3 sequence: CASSRTSGIRAYNEQFF. DNA for the CDR3: TGTGCCAGCAGCCGGACTAGCGGGATTAGGGCCTACAATGAGCAGTTCTTC.

This sequence joins TRBV29-1 and TRBJ2-7, with 9 positions matching TRBD1. V lost 6 bases and J lost 6; bases outside the gene matches: 9. The CDR3 runs 13 residues. Germline CDR1 is SQVTM and CDR2 is ANQGSEA. The CDR3 coding sequence is TGCAGCGTGCATACGGACAGGGGTAGCGAGCAGTACTTC. It specifies CSVHTDRGSEQYF.

CDR3: CASSQTDGTGVFGYTF. CDR3 nucleotides: TGTGCCAGTAGTCAAACCGACGGGACAGGGGTATTCGGCTACACCTTC. The chain joins TRBV19 to TRBJ1-2; 10 nucleotides match TRBD1. The junction had 14 bases not matched to a gene; V was cut back by 5 bases and J by 8 bases. The CDR3 loop spans 16 amino acids. Germline CDR1 LNHDA, CDR2 SQIVND (reference sequence).

This chain joins TRBV3-1 (or the pseudogene TRBV3-2) and TRBJ2-1; the match to TRBD2 covers 7 bases. The germline V gene encodes CDR1 LGHDT and CDR2 YNNKEL (reference sequence). Losses at the gene ends were 0 bases for V and 4 bases for J; bases not matched to a gene: 6. CDR3 length equals 16 residues. CDR3 in amino acids: CASSQESGLVYNEQFF. CDR3 nucleotide sequence: TGTGCCAGCAGCCAAGAAAGCGGACTAGTATACAATGAGCAGTTCTTC.

Only one count was recorded for this clone. The V call is TRBV6-5, the J call TRBJ1-1, with 10 bases lining up with TRBD1. Germline trimming cut 2 bases from V and 4 bases from J; bases unmatched to any gene: 4. Looked up from germline, CDR1 is MNHEY and CDR2 is SVGAGI. The CDR3 sequence is 15 residues long. For the CDR3, the DNA is TGTGCCAGCAGTTACGACAGGGGGCTGGGCACTGAAGCTTTCTTT. This translates into CASSYDRGLGTEAFF.